The 20 T cell receptor beta chains presented below share a single source sample, sequenced in a study of blood T cell repertoires in COVID-19. Profiled with immunoSEQ multiplex PCR; TCRdb holds only in-frame clones, not every one. Among roughly 280,000 clones listed, 89% were seen once. What was sequenced was peripheral blood. Receptors originate from a man between 50 and 59 years old with acute or convalescent COVID-19.

This clone was counted a few times. The CDR3 nucleotides are TGTGCCTGGAGTGAAGGCGGGGACACTGAAGCTTTCTTT. Protein: CAWSEGGDTEAFF. The chain links TRBV30 to TRBJ1-1; D gene uncertain. CDR1 and CDR2 (germline): GTSNPN, SVGIG (reference sequence). V shed 1 base and J shed 3 bases, with 9 bases lying between them. The CDR3 length is 13 residues.

V is TRBV2 and J is TRBJ2-3, with 9 bases lining up with TRBD1. Germline V gives CDR1 SNHLY, CDR2 FYNNEI. This CDR3 contains 15 residues. V shed 3 bases, J shed 4 bases, and the junction held 5 bases outside the gene matches. CDR3 coding DNA: TGTGCCAGCAGTGAGATGGGACAGGGAGCAGATACGCAGTATTTT. Translated, it gives CASSEMGQGADTQYF. Combining the CDR3 with reference TRBV2 and TRBJ2-3 gives the whole variable domain EPEVTQTPSHQVTQMGQEVILRCVPISNHLYFYWYRQILGQKVEFLVSFYNNEISEKSEIFDDQFSVERPDGSNFTLKIRSTKLEDSAMYFCASSEMGQGADTQYFGPGTRLTVL.

The CDR3 protein is CASSQSGNSPLHF. The CDR3 bases are TGTGCCAGCAGCCAATCGGGTAATTCACCCCTCCACTTT. The chain carries TRBV11-3 and TRBJ1-6; D is uncertain. In germline, CDR1 is SGHNT, CDR2 YENEEA. The V gene lost 5 bases and the J gene lost 6 bases, with 8 bases spanning the gap. This CDR3 is built from 13 residues.

The gene calls are TRBV14 and TRBJ2-7, with no clear D. CDR3 size: 15 residues. Germline CDR1 SGHDN, CDR2 FVKESK. V lost 3 bases, J lost 0 bases, and 12 bases lay in between. The CDR3 sequence: CASSHPGSASYEQYF. The CDR3 bases are TGTGCCAGCAGCCATCCAGGATCGGCCTCCTACGAGCAGTACTTC.

This chain joins TRBV7-3 and TRBJ2-3; D perhaps matches TRBD2 (6 bases). Per the germline V gene, CDR1 is SGHTA and CDR2 is FQGTGA. The CDR3 contains 16 residues. V was clipped by 4 bases and J by 7 bases, with 21 bases between them. Here the CDR3 DNA reads TGTGCCAGCAGCTCCCTTGGCGGGGAGACTCCGCATACGCAGTATTTT. This translates into CASSSLGGETPHTQYF. Supplemented by reference TRBV7-3 and TRBJ2-3, the full variable domain reads GAGVSQTPSNKVTEKGKYVELRCDPISGHTALYWYRQSLGQGPEFLIYFQGTGAADDSGLPNDRFFAVRPEGSVSTLKIQRTERGDSAVYLCASSSLGGETPHTQYFGPGTRLTVL.

This sequence joins TRBV19 and TRBJ2-1; 12 nucleotides align to TRBD1. V dropped 8 bases and J dropped 8; count of bases not matched to a gene: 7. The CDR3 has 14 residues. Looked up from germline, CDR1 is LNHDA and CDR2 is SQIVND (reference sequence). DNA of the CDR3: TGTGCCAGTGGCCGGGACAGGGGGCTGGATGAGCAGTTCTTC. Translating it yields CASGRDRGLDEQFF.

This clone appeared a few times. V and J are TRBV29-1 and TRBJ1-3, with 9 bases aligning to TRBD1. CDR3 length: 15 residues. CDR1 SQVTM and CDR2 ANQGSEA come from the germline V gene. V was clipped by 5 bases and J by 3 bases; unmatched bases: 8. CDR3 nucleotides: TGCAGCGTTTGGGGGGTGACAGGGGGTGGAAACACCATATATTTT. Its translation: CSVWGVTGGGNTIYF.

V and J are TRBV4-1 and TRBJ2-7; D is perhaps TRBD1 (6 bases). The CDR3 covers 14 residues. Trimming removed 4 bases at V and 1 base at J, with 11 bases between. Germline CDR1 reads MGHRA; CDR2 reads YSYEKL. The CDR3 sequence is CASSPNQGSYEQYF. CDR3 bases: TGCGCCAGCAGCCCCAACCAGGGGTCCTACGAGCAGTACTTC.

The chain uses TRBV3-1 (or the pseudogene TRBV3-2) and TRBJ2-7; no clear D. Trimming cost V 3 bases and J 3 bases, with 15 bases left between them. Germline V CDR1 and CDR2: LGHDT, YNNKEL (reference sequence). The CDR3 totals 15 residues. The CDR3 loop is CASSQGVGSDYEQYF. The CDR3 DNA sequence: TGTGCCAGCAGCCAGGGCGTGGGCTCAGACTACGAGCAGTACTTC.

The chain combines TRBV7-9 with TRBJ2-7; D not resolved. The CDR3 contains 13 residues. Germline lookup yields CDR1 SEHNR and CDR2 FQNEAQ (reference sequence). The V and J ends lost 6 bases and 6 bases respectively, with 15 bases between them. CDR3 amino acids: CASSSPNQREQYF. For the CDR3, the DNA is TGTGCCAGCAGTAGCCCAAACCAGCGCGAGCAGTACTTC. Using reference TRBV7-9 and TRBJ2-7 for the parts outside the CDR3, the full variable domain is DTGVSQNPRHKITKRGQNVTFRCDPISEHNRLYWYRQTLGQGPEFLTYFQNEAQLEKSRLLSDRFSAERPKGSFSTLEIQRTEQGDSAMYLCASSSPNQREQYFGPGTRLTVT.

The V call is TRBV6-2 or TRBV6-3, the J call TRBJ2-7; 9 nucleotides align to TRBD1. The trim removed 5 bases at V and 1 base at J, leaving 6 bases unmatched. CDR3 size: 15 residues. Germline V gives CDR1 MNHEY, CDR2 SVGEGT. This CDR3 is CASSPGTGFSYEQYF. The CDR3 coding sequence is TGTGCCAGCAGTCCAGGGACAGGGTTTTCCTACGAGCAGTACTTC.

This chain joins TRBV14 and TRBJ2-5; TRBD1 aligns across 7 bases. CDR3 size: 14 residues. The ends lost 5 bases at V and 2 bases at J; junction bases unmatched: 5. Per germline, CDR1 SGHDN and CDR2 FVKESK. Here the CDR3 reads CASSLQGHQETQYF. The CDR3 nucleotides are TGTGCCAGCAGCTTACAGGGGCATCAAGAGACCCAGTACTTC.

The rearrangement joins TRBV21-1 to TRBJ2-4; the listed D gene, TRBD1, was not tested against the DNA. TRBV21-1 is termed a pseudogene. CDR3 length: 17 residues. DNA of the CDR3: TGTGCCAGCAGCAACCTGGGACAGGGGGCGCTTGAAAACATTCAGTACTTC. This translates into CASSNLGQGALENIQYF.

This chain uses TRBV4-1 with TRBJ1-5; D may be TRBD1 (6 bases). Germline CDR1 reads MGHRA; CDR2 reads YSYEKL. The CDR3 runs 18 residues. Trimming removed 0 bases at V and 3 bases at J, with 18 bases between. This CDR3 reads CASSQEFRGGGLNQPQHF. The CDR3 DNA is TGCGCCAGCAGCCAAGAATTCCGAGGGGGGGGCCTCAATCAGCCCCAGCATTTT.

Only one count was recorded for this clone. The CDR3 region is CASPGGKGNEQFF. The CDR3 coding sequence is TGCGCCAGCCCGGGGGGGAAGGGCAATGAGCAGTTCTTC. The rearrangement links TRBV10-1 to TRBJ2-1; TRBD2 aligns across 8 bases. V was clipped by 8 bases and J by 6 bases; unmatched bases: 6. The germline gives CDR1 WNHNN, CDR2 SYGVQD (reference sequence). The CDR3 contains 13 residues.

The chain recombines TRBV2 with TRBJ2-7; 10 nucleotides align to TRBD1. The CDR3 is 16 residues long. Germline V gene sequence: CDR1 SNHLY, CDR2 FYNNEI. Trimming cost V 5 bases and J 2 bases; bases outside gene matches: 9. The CDR3 protein is CASSRGQGPGTYEQYF. DNA for the CDR3: TGTGCCAGCAGTAGGGGACAGGGGCCGGGAACCTACGAGCAGTACTTC.

The chain couples TRBV4-1 to TRBJ1-1, with 11 bases lining up with TRBD1. From germline, CDR1 is MGHRA and CDR2 YSYEKL. The CDR3 sequence is 15 residues long. The V and J ends lost 2 bases and 3 bases, in that order; junction bases with no gene match: 2. CDR3 sequence reads: CASSQPGQGDTEAFF. The CDR3 DNA follows: TGCGCCAGCAGCCAACCGGGACAGGGGGACACTGAAGCTTTCTTT.

The chain combines TRBV6-6 with TRBJ1-6; D gene ambiguous. Germline loops: CDR1 MNHNY, CDR2 SVGAGI (reference sequence). The CDR3 has 12 amino acids. The ends were cut back, 4 bases at V and 14 bases at J, with 12 bases in the middle. The CDR3 sequence is CASSSAGSALHF. CDR3 nucleotide sequence: TGTGCCAGCAGTTCCGCAGGCTCGGCCCTCCACTTT.

The V call is TRBV24-1, the J call TRBJ2-3; 9 nucleotides agree with TRBD1. Germline CDR1 and CDR2: KGHDR and SFDVKD. This CDR3 contains 13 residues. J was trimmed by 2 bases and V by 10 bases; bases with no gene match: 3. The DNA of the CDR3 is TGTGCCACTGGGACAGGGCACACAGATACGCAGTATTTT. It translates to CATGTGHTDTQYF.

The V call is TRBV4-2, the J call TRBJ1-1; D gene ambiguous. The CDR3 has 14 residues. Deletions cut 4 bases from V and 1 base from J, with 10 bases between. Looked up from germline, CDR1 is LGHNA and CDR2 is YNFKEQ. The CDR3 spells CASSPLHGNTEAFF. The CDR3 DNA follows: TGTGCCAGCAGCCCTCTCCACGGGAACACTGAAGCTTTCTTT.